A single sample gave rise to the 16 T cell receptor beta chains below, sequenced in a study of Ad26.COV2.S vaccination and SARS-CoV-2 variants. Data came from immunoSEQ multiplex PCR; TCRdb stores just in-frame clones and leaves some out. The table lists 350,000 to 550,000 clones, approximately 89% of them singletons, with just over 2.5% in the top ten. Treatment noted: 15 to 20 received Ad26.COV2.S at low or high dose, single or two shots; several received placebo; per-sample allocation not given. Specimen acquisition occurred on day 63 following the initial vaccine or placebo injection. The sample here was peripheral blood, taken in a trial of Ad26.COV2.S vaccine versus placebo. The source is a person between 18 and 59 years old who received the Ad26.COV2.S COVID-19 vaccine or a placebo.

The V call is TRBV7-2, the J call TRBJ2-1; 10 bases are a match to TRBD1. Germline trimming cut 4 bases from V and 9 bases from J; bases unmatched to any gene: 9. Per germline, CDR1 SGHTA and CDR2 FQGNSA. This CDR3 spans 15 amino acids. CDR3 in amino acids: CASSYQGQGNSEQFF. Here the CDR3 DNA reads TGTGCCAGCAGCTACCAGGGACAGGGGAATAGTGAGCAGTTCTTC.

Turning to this clone: The identical CDR3 is also encoded by other nucleotide sequences in the sample. The gene calls are TRBV7-3 and TRBJ1-1; possibly TRBD1 for D (5 bases). CDR3 length: 13 amino acids. Germline V gene lookup returns CDR1 SGHTA and CDR2 FQGTGA. The V and J ends lost 0 bases and 5 bases respectively, with 7 bases between them. The CDR3 region is CASSLTGVTEAFF. In DNA form, the CDR3 reads TGTGCCAGCAGCTTAACAGGGGTGACTGAAGCTTTCTTT. Together with reference TRBV7-3 and TRBJ1-1, the CDR3 gives the full variable domain: GAGVSQTPSNKVTEKGKYVELRCDPISGHTALYWYRQSLGQGPEFLIYFQGTGAADDSGLPNDRFFAVRPEGSVSTLKIQRTERGDSAVYLCASSLTGVTEAFFGQGTRLTVV.

The chain carries TRBV11-3 and TRBJ1-1, with unresolved D. V lost 6 bases and J lost 0, with 8 bases in between. Looked up from germline, CDR1 is SGHNT and CDR2 is YENEEA. This CDR3 spans 13 amino acids. CDR3 DNA: TGTGCCAGCAGTTGGGGAGTGAACACTGAAGCTTTCTTT. This gives the protein CASSWGVNTEAFF.

This chain joins TRBV7-8 and TRBJ2-1; 8 bases match TRBD2. Germline trimming cut 5 bases from V and 7 bases from J; bases unmatched to any gene: 7. Germline V gives CDR1 SGHVS, CDR2 FQNEAQ. This CDR3 has 14 residues. The CDR3 reads CASSDTSGANEQFF. DNA for the CDR3: TGTGCCAGCAGCGATACTAGCGGAGCAAATGAGCAGTTCTTC.

The V gene is TRBV4-1, the J gene TRBJ2-2; TRBD2 matches 10 bases. Unmatched junction bases numbered 3, after V lost 4 bases and J lost 4 bases. CDR1 is MGHRA and CDR2 is YSYEKL in the germline V gene. The CDR3 totals 15 residues. CDR3: CASSPLAGVTGELFF. In DNA form, the CDR3 reads TGCGCCAGCAGCCCTCTAGCGGGGGTCACCGGGGAGCTGTTTTTT.

V is TRBV5-1 and J is TRBJ1-6; D gene uncertain. The V end was cut by 4 bases, the J end by 6 bases, with 8 bases between. Germline values: CDR1 SGHRS, CDR2 YFSETQ. This CDR3 region has 13 residues. CDR3 sequence: CASSRDINSPLHF. The CDR3 DNA is TGCGCCAGCAGCAGGGATATTAATTCACCCCTCCACTTT.

V usage is TRBV5-1 and J usage is TRBJ2-3; D is unclear. V shed 0 bases and J shed 1 base, with 9 bases lying between them. The CDR3 is 15 residues long. Germline CDR1 reads SGHRS; CDR2 reads YFSETQ. The CDR3 protein is CASSLELTGTDTQYF. CDR3 bases: TGCGCCAGCAGCTTGGAGCTGACGGGCACAGATACGCAGTATTTT.

This clone occurred once. V and J are TRBV13 and TRBJ1-3; D not resolved. This CDR3 region has 15 residues. Per germline, CDR1 PRHDT and CDR2 FYEKMQ (reference sequence). With 0 bases removed from V and 3 bases from J, the gap between germline ends came to 9 bases. The chain's CDR3 is CASSLGRWYGNTIYF. CDR3 sequence (DNA): TGTGCCAGCAGCTTAGGCCGTTGGTATGGAAACACCATATATTTT.

The chain couples TRBV6-5 to TRBJ1-1; D unclear. CDR1 is MNHEY, CDR2 SVGAGI, per germline. Deletions cut 7 bases from V and 5 bases from J, with 17 bases between. The CDR3 is made up of 14 amino acids. CDR3 protein: CASKVPGWETEAFF. The CDR3 DNA follows: TGTGCCAGCAAGGTTCCCGGTTGGGAGACTGAAGCTTTCTTT.

V is TRBV13 and J is TRBJ1-2, with 7 nucleotides matching TRBD1. Trimming cost V 5 bases and J 4 bases; bases outside gene matches: 10. This CDR3 region has 15 residues. Germline V lookup: CDR1 PRHDT, CDR2 FYEKMQ (reference sequence). The CDR3 loop is CASSKRQGGGYGYTF. CDR3 coding DNA: TGTGCCAGCAGCAAGCGACAGGGAGGTGGCTATGGCTACACCTTC.

The rearrangement uses TRBV7-2 and TRBJ2-7; D is possibly TRBD1 (6 bases). Germline V gene data show CDR1 as SGHTA and CDR2 as FQGNSA. CDR3 length equals 16 residues. The V end lost 4 bases, the J end lost 0 bases, and 16 bases lay between the germline ends. CDR3 bases: TGTGCCAGCAGCTCCCCCTTCGACAGGAGCTCCTACGAGCAGTACTTC. It yields the protein CASSSPFDRSSYEQYF.

V gene TRBV12-1 combines with J gene TRBJ2-1; the DNA was not used to check the table's D call, TRBD2. TRBV12-1 is reported as a pseudogene. The CDR3 spans 17 residues. CDR3 sequence (DNA): TGTGCCAGCAGCTTTGGGACTAGCGGGAGACAGGGCAATGAGCAGTTCTTC. It translates to CASSFGTSGRQGNEQFF.

V usage is TRBV10-1 and J usage is TRBJ2-7, with 7 bases matching TRBD1. Germline CDR1 and CDR2: WNHNN and SYGVQD (reference sequence). After removal of 7 bases from V and 4 bases from J, the junction contained 7 bases not matched to a gene. The CDR3 spans 13 residues. In DNA, the CDR3 is TGCGCCAGCAAACAGGGGTGGGGTTACGAGCAGTACTTC. Translating it yields CASKQGWGYEQYF.

The chain couples TRBV5-6 to TRBJ1-1, with a tentative D call TRBD1 (6 bases). Trimming took off 3 bases at V and 7 bases at J, with 13 bases between the two ends. Germline V gene data show CDR1 as SGHDT and CDR2 as YYEEEE. This CDR3 comprises 13 residues. CDR3 in amino acids: CASSSAGGGEAFF. The DNA of the CDR3 is TGTGCCAGCAGCTCGGCGGGGGGCGGTGAAGCTTTCTTT.

V is TRBV14 and J is TRBJ1-5, with D unclear. Germline CDR1 reads SGHDN; CDR2 reads FVKESK. Trimming removed 3 bases at V and 7 bases at J, with 10 bases between. The CDR3 has 13 amino acids. Here the CDR3 reads CASSQGLGQPQHF. CDR3 in DNA: TGTGCCAGCAGCCAGGGTTTAGGACAGCCCCAGCATTTT.

J is TRBJ1-2 and V is TRBV5-8; 9 bases map to TRBD1. The CDR3 length is 16 residues. The trim removed 4 bases at V and 5 bases at J, leaving 12 bases unmatched. CDR1 is SGHTS and CDR2 is YDEGEE in the germline V gene. The CDR3 sequence: CASSRGDRVGRYGYTF. In nucleotides, the CDR3 is TGTGCCAGCAGCCGTGGGGACAGGGTCGGACGATATGGCTACACCTTC.